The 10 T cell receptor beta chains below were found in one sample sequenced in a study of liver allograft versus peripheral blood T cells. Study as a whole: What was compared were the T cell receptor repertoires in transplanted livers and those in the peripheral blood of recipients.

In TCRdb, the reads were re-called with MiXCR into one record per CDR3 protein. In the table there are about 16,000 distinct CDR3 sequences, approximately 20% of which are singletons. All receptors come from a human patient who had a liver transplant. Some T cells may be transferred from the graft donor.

The CDR3 here is CASRPVSGEYGYTF. DNA of the CDR3: TGTGCCAGCCGTCCAGTTTCAGGGGAGTATGGCTACACCTTC. The V and J genes are TRBV5-4 and TRBJ1-2; tentative D call: TRBD1 (6 bases). The CDR3 is made up of 14 amino acids. Trimming stripped 7 bases from V and 5 bases from J, with 18 bases between. Germline assignment: CDR1 SGHNT and CDR2 YYREEE (reference sequence).

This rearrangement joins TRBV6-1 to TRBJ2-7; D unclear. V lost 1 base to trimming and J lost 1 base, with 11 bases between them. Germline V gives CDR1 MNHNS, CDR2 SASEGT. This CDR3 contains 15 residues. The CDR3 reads CASSEGGRISYEQYF. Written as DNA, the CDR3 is TGTGCCAGCAGTGAAGGAGGCAGGATTTCCTACGAGCAGTACTTC.

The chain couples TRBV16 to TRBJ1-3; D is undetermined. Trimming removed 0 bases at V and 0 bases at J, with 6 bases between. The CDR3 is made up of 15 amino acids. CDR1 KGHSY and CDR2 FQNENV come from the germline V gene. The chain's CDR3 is CASSQSRPSGNTIYF. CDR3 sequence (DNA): TGTGCCAGCAGCCAATCGAGACCCTCTGGAAACACCATATATTTT.

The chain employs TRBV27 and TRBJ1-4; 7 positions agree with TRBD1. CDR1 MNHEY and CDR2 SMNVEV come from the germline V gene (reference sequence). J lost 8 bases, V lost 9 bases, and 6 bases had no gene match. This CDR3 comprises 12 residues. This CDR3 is CARRGRNEKLFF. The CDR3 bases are TGTGCCAGAAGGGGGCGAAACGAAAAACTGTTTTTT.

CDR3 bases: TGTGCCAGTAGTGACAGGGGCGTCACAGATACGCAGTATTTT. Its protein product is CASSDRGVTDTQYF. The chain employs TRBV19 and TRBJ2-3; 8 bases line up with TRBD1. The V gene's germline CDR1 is LNHDA and CDR2 SQIVND (reference sequence). The CDR3 is 14 amino acids. With 5 bases clipped from V and 2 bases from J, the junction kept 3 bases outside the gene matches.

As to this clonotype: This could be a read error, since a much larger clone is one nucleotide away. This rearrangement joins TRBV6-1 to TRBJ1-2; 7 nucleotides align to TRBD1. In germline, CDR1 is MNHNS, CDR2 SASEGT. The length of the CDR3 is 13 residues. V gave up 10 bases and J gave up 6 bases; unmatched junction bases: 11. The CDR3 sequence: CAIRRQGSNGYTF. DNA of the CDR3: TGTGCCATCAGGCGACAGGGTTCCAATGGCTACACCTTC.

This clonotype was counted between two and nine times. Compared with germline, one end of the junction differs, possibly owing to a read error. This CDR3 is CVSSPTTGDNYGYTF. The DNA of the CDR3 is TGTGTCAGCTCACCCACGACAGGGGACAACTATGGCTACACCTTC. The chain is built from TRBV18 and TRBJ1-2; TRBD1 aligns across 8 bases. CDR3 length: 15 amino acids. CDR1 is KGHSH, CDR2 LQKENI, per germline.

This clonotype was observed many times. The CDR3 nucleotides read TGTGCCAGTAGATTAGCGGGGGCTCACGATGAGCAGTTCTTC. It encodes CASRLAGAHDEQFF. The chain combines TRBV6-2 or TRBV6-3 with TRBJ2-1; TRBD2 matches 9 bases. The germline CDR1 and CDR2 sequences are MNHEY and SVGEGT. This CDR3 has 14 residues. The V segment lost 9 bases and the J segment 8 bases; nucleotides outside the gene matches: 11.

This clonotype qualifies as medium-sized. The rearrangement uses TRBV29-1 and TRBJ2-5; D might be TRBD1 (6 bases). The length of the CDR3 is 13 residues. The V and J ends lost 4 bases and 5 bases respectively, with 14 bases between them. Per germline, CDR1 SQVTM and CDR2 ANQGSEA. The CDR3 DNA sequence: TGCAGCGTTGGGATACAGGGCCGGGAGACCCAGTACTTC. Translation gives CSVGIQGRETQYF.

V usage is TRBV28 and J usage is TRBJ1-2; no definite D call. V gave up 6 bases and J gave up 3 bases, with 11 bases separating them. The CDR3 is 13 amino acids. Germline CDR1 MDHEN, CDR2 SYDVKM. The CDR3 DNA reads TGTGCCAGCAGGGAGGACGGGGACTATGGCTACACCTTC. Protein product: CASREDGDYGYTF.